This T cell receptor beta chain was identified during a study of cytotoxic CD8 clonotypes in ibrutinib-treated CLL. Study overall: Response samples were obtained once patients had received a median about 12 months of treatment, range 6 to 36.

Some clones are missing from TCRdb's copy, which holds only in-frame ones; the method was immunoSEQ multiplex PCR. The data contain 30,000 or so clones, less than 75% of them singletons. CDR3 size: 15 residues. V shed 1 base and J shed 3 bases, with 9 bases lying between them. CDR1 is ENHRY, CDR2 SYGVKD, per germline. To note about this clone: Its specificity is unknown.

General observations from the study: Public clonotypes (which were uncommon) either contracted or remained stable on treatment. Clonality was higher at ibrutinib response and returned toward baseline at progression.

The chain is built from TRBV10-3 and TRBJ2-2; D call uncertain. Sample: PBMCs, taken before ibrutinib treatment. This clonotype was obtained from a human donor with chronic lymphocytic leukemia. For the CDR3, the DNA is TGTGCCATCAGTGAGTGGCGGACGGACACCGGGGAGCTGTTTTTT. It codes for CAISEWRTDTGELFF.